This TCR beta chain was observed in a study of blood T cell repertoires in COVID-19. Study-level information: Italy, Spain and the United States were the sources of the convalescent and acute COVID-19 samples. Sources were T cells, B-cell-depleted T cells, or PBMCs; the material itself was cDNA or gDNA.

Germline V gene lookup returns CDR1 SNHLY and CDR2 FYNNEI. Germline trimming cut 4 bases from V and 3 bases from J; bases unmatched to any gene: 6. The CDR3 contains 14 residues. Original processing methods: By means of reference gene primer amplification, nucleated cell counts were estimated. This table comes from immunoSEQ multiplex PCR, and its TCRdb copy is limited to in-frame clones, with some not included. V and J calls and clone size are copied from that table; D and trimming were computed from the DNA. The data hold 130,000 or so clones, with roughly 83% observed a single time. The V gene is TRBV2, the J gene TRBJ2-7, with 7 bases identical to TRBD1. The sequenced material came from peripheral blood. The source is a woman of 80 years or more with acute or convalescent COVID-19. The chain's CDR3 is CASSAGSGGYEQYF. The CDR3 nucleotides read TGTGCCAGCAGTGCTGGATCAGGGGGCTACGAGCAGTACTTC. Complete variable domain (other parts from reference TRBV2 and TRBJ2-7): EPEVTQTPSHQVTQMGQEVILRCVPISNHLYFYWYRQILGQKVEFLVSFYNNEISEKSEIFDDQFSVERPDGSNFTLKIRSTKLEDSAMYFCASSAGSGGYEQYFGPGTRLTVT.